The TCR beta chain described here comes from a study of a mutant IDH1 vaccine in newly diagnosed glioma. The CDR3 runs 16 residues. Trimming shortened V by 0 bases and J by 5 bases, and 16 bases separated the two germline ends. Germline V gene lookup returns CDR1 MNHEY and CDR2 SVGAGI. Data came from immunoSEQ multiplex PCR; TCRdb stores just in-frame clones and leaves some out. This sample yields some 15,000 clones, of which 70% to 80% are seen a single time; 9% to 10% belongs to the top ten. As for time point: baseline, week 1 (first vaccination visit). This sample's treatment: pre-vaccination baseline after standard-of-care therapy.

This TCR came from a man aged 35 to 55 with glioma. The rearrangement joins TRBV6-5 to TRBJ2-5; D not certain. Sequenced material: PBMCs, taken from a glioma patient treated with radiotherapy, temozolomide or both. The CDR3 DNA is TGTGCCAGCAGTTACTCGATCCCCAGTGTTTCCGAGACCCAGTACTTC. It is translated as CASSYSIPSVSETQYF.